One and the same sample provided the 25 T cell receptor beta chains below, sequenced in a study of OX40 agonist ivuxolimab in advanced cancers. Measured with immunoSEQ multiplex PCR; TCRdb has only the in-frame clones, and not every one. Of 82,000 or so clones listed, more than 70% are singletons. This material consisted of CD4+ or CD8+ T cells sorted from blood, taken in a trial of the OX40 agonist ivuxolimab. These receptor sequences come from an adult with an advanced solid tumor such as melanoma, head and neck, liver or kidney cancer.

This clone was observed once. This chain joins TRBV6-6 and TRBJ2-5; 9 bases align to TRBD1. Trimming took 6 bases from V and 2 from J; bases not matched to a gene: 7. The germline gives CDR1 MNHNY, CDR2 SVGAGI (reference sequence). The CDR3 sequence is 15 residues long. The CDR3 loop is CASRDLGTGQETQYF. CDR3 bases: TGTGCCAGCAGGGACCTTGGGACAGGGCAAGAGACCCAGTACTTC.

The J gene is TRBJ2-2, the V gene TRBV21-1. TRBV21-1 is tagged as a pseudogene. This CDR3 spans 12 amino acids. The CDR3 DNA follows: TGTGCCAGCAGCAGGGTCACCGGGGAGCTGTTTTTT. This encodes CASSRVTGELFF.

The V call is TRBV15, the J call TRBJ2-5; possible D gene TRBD2, 7 bases. CDR3 size: 14 residues. Germline V gives CDR1 LNHNV, CDR2 YYDKDF (reference sequence). V shed 1 base and J shed 5 bases, with 11 bases lying between them. The CDR3 region has the DNA TGTGCCACCAGCAGAGGCACGGGGGGCGAGACCCAGTACTTC. Protein: CATSRGTGGETQYF.

The chain joins TRBV5-1 to TRBJ1-3; 7 nucleotides agree with TRBD1. V lost 4 bases and J lost 2; bases outside the gene matches: 6. The CDR3 runs 15 residues. Germline CDR1 and CDR2: SGHRS and YFSETQ. The CDR3 reads CASSMTGNAGNTIYF. CDR3 DNA sequence: TGCGCCAGCAGCATGACAGGGAACGCTGGAAACACCATATATTTT. Supplemented by reference TRBV5-1 and TRBJ1-3, the full variable domain reads KAGVTQTPRYLIKTRGQQVTLSCSPISGHRSVSWYQQTPGQGLQFLFEYFSETQRNKGNFPGRFSGRQFSNSRSEMNVSTLELGDSALYLCASSMTGNAGNTIYFGEGSWLTVV.

This chain connects TRBV11-2 to TRBJ2-2, with D uncertain. The length of the CDR3 is 15 residues. Looked up from germline, CDR1 is SGHAT and CDR2 is FQNNGV. V lost 8 bases to trimming and J lost 6 bases, with 19 bases between them. Written as DNA, the CDR3 is TGTGCCAGCGGCCCGACCCTAACTGGGGCCGGGGAGCTGTTTTTT. It yields the protein CASGPTLTGAGELFF.

The chain uses TRBV5-4 and TRBJ1-2, with TRBD1 matching 9 bases. The CDR3 covers 15 residues. J gave up 2 bases and V 2 bases, and 4 bases lay outside the gene matches. The germline V gene has CDR1 SGHNT and CDR2 YYREEE (reference sequence). The CDR3 is CASSFPGQGNYGYTF. CDR3 bases: TGTGCCAGCAGCTTCCCCGGACAGGGGAACTATGGCTACACCTTC.

The chain employs TRBV28 and TRBJ1-4; no clear D gene. V was shortened by 1 base and J by 1 base, with 7 bases between the two germline ends. Per germline, CDR1 MDHEN and CDR2 SYDVKM. This CDR3 comprises 15 residues. DNA of the CDR3: TGTGCCAGCAGTTTATTGGGGAAAACTAATGAAAAACTGTTTTTT. This gives the protein CASSLLGKTNEKLFF.

This chain joins TRBV6-1 and TRBJ1-1; D is unclear. The CDR3 has 14 residues. V was cut by 1 base and J by 10 bases, with 16 bases left in between. CDR1 and CDR2 (germline): MNHNS, SASEGT. In DNA form, the CDR3 reads TGTGCCAGCAGTGAAGGAAATCGGCCAGAAGTAGCTTTCTTT. It yields the protein CASSEGNRPEVAFF.

Only one count was recorded for this clone. This chain links TRBV2 with TRBJ2-2; D is possibly TRBD2 (5 bases). The CDR3 spans 16 residues. V was trimmed by 1 base and J by 3 bases, leaving 12 bases between them. The germline V gene encodes CDR1 SNHLY and CDR2 FYNNEI. CDR3 sequence: CASSEDRKGDTGELFF. CDR3 DNA: TGTGCCAGCAGTGAAGACAGAAAGGGAGACACCGGGGAGCTGTTTTTT.

Only a few counts were recorded for this clone. The V and J genes are TRBV5-1 and TRBJ1-2, with 8 bases that match TRBD1. Germline V gives CDR1 SGHRS, CDR2 YFSETQ. V dropped 4 bases and J dropped 4; count of bases not matched to a gene: 6. CDR3 length equals 14 residues. The CDR3 DNA reads as TGCGCCAGCAGCCCGGGACAGGCGTCCTATGGCTACACCTTC. This gives the protein CASSPGQASYGYTF.

The chain is built from TRBV6-5 and TRBJ2-1; D may be TRBD1 (5 bases). The germline V gene encodes CDR1 MNHEY and CDR2 SVGAGI. This CDR3 spans 15 amino acids. Trimming removed 2 bases from V and 15 bases from J, with 23 bases in between. This CDR3 is CASSYPAQGPGLLFF. In DNA, the CDR3 is TGTGCCAGCAGTTACCCCGCCCAGGGCCCGGGCCTGCTGTTCTTC.

The chain links TRBV28 to TRBJ2-4; 8 bases agree with TRBD1. The V and J ends lost 5 bases and 0 bases, in that order; junction bases with no gene match: 9. Germline loops: CDR1 MDHEN, CDR2 SYDVKM. This CDR3 is built from 17 residues. DNA of the CDR3: TGTGCCAGCAGTGACAGGGGCTCCCTTCTAGCCAAAAACATTCAGTACTTC. Its translation: CASSDRGSLLAKNIQYF.

J is TRBJ2-1 and V is TRBV27; 7 nucleotides agree with TRBD2. The V gene end was trimmed by 2 bases and the J gene end by 5 bases; junction bases not matched to a gene: 6. Germline loops: CDR1 MNHEY, CDR2 SMNVEV (reference sequence). The CDR3 covers 15 residues. CDR3 sequence: CASSLGLADDNEQFF. The CDR3 DNA is TGTGCCAGCAGTTTAGGGCTAGCGGACGACAATGAGCAGTTCTTC.

V usage is TRBV10-3 and J usage is TRBJ2-7; perhaps D is TRBD1 or TRBD2 (5 bases each). V was cut by 4 bases and J by 6 bases, with 16 bases left in between. The CDR3 is made up of 14 amino acids. From germline, CDR1 is ENHRY and CDR2 SYGVKD. The CDR3 DNA is TGTGCCATCAGTGGGGCCTCCCTGGGGACCGAGCAGTACTTC. Its translation: CAISGASLGTEQYF.

The chain links TRBV5-1 to TRBJ1-1; D ambiguous. CDR1 is SGHRS and CDR2 is YFSETQ in the germline V gene. Between the trimmed V and J ends, which lost 4 bases and 3 bases, there was a span of 7 bases. This CDR3 is 12 amino acids long. The chain's CDR3 is CASSTGDTEAFF. CDR3 DNA: TGCGCCAGCAGCACCGGGGACACTGAAGCTTTCTTT.

J is TRBJ1-2 and V is TRBV4-3; 9 bases map to TRBD1. The CDR3 is 16 amino acids. Germline lookup yields CDR1 LGHNA and CDR2 YSLEER. Trimming cost V 3 bases and J 0 bases; bases outside gene matches: 5. CDR3 amino acids: CASSQEDRGSNYGYTF. CDR3 bases: TGCGCCAGCAGCCAGGAGGACAGGGGCTCTAACTATGGCTACACCTTC.

The rearrangement uses TRBV21-1 and TRBJ2-4; the D segment call TRBD2 is taken from the table without a DNA check. TRBV21-1 is annotated as a pseudogene. This CDR3 spans 18 amino acids. CDR3 DNA: TGTGCCAGCAGCACCTCCCTTTGCAAGGGAGGAGGGAAAAACATTCAGTACTTC. Residues: CASSTSLCKGGGKNIQYF.

The chain links TRBV7-9 to TRBJ1-3; D is undetermined. The germline V and J ends were trimmed by 2 bases and 0 bases, with 8 bases remaining between them. Germline loops: CDR1 SEHNR, CDR2 FQNEAQ (reference sequence). This CDR3 is built from 15 residues. CDR3 in DNA: TGTGCCAGCAGCTTATCACGGATCTCTGGAAACACCATATATTTT. Its protein is CASSLSRISGNTIYF.

The gene calls are TRBV5-1 and TRBJ1-2; the D gene is possibly TRBD1 (5 bases). This CDR3 spans 15 amino acids. Trimming removed 1 base at V and 4 bases at J, with 14 bases between. CDR1 SGHRS and CDR2 YFSETQ come from the germline V gene. The DNA of the CDR3 is TGCGCCAGCAGCTTGTTACCGGGGGATCTCTATGGCTACACCTTC. It is translated as CASSLLPGDLYGYTF.

V is TRBV4-2 and J is TRBJ2-2; 8 positions agree with TRBD2. Trimming took 3 bases from V and 3 from J; bases not matched to a gene: 3. This CDR3 is 15 amino acids long. Germline values: CDR1 LGHNA, CDR2 YNFKEQ. CDR3 DNA: TGTGCCAGCAGCCATTCGGGGGGGGACACCGGGGAGCTGTTTTTT. This gives the protein CASSHSGGDTGELFF.

The chain employs TRBV19 and TRBJ1-3; D perhaps matches TRBD1 (6 bases). This CDR3 spans 16 amino acids. V was trimmed by 3 bases and J by 2 bases, leaving 14 bases between them. Germline V gives CDR1 LNHDA, CDR2 SQIVND (reference sequence). DNA of the CDR3: TGTGCCAGTAGTATTTCCCCGGACAGAACTGGAAACACCATATATTTT. Translated, it gives CASSISPDRTGNTIYF.

The J gene is TRBJ2-3, the V gene TRBV9; tentatively, D is TRBD2 (5 bases). Germline V CDR1 and CDR2: SGDLS, YYNGEE. The CDR3 has 15 residues. V lost 0 bases, J lost 1 base, and 9 bases lay in between. CDR3 protein: CASSVDRGGTDTQYF. CDR3 in DNA: TGTGCCAGCAGCGTAGATCGGGGAGGCACAGATACGCAGTATTTT.

The V and J genes are TRBV6-5 and TRBJ1-1, with TRBD1 matching over 11 bases. Unmatched junction bases numbered 14, after V lost 8 bases and J lost 12 bases. The CDR3 extends over 14 amino acids. CDR1 and CDR2 from the germline V gene are MNHEY and SVGAGI. The CDR3, as DNA: TGTGCCAGCGCCGACAGAAGGGACAGGGGGGCGACTTTCTTT. Translated: CASADRRDRGATFF.

The rearrangement uses TRBV5-5 and TRBJ2-7; D gene unclear. Germline-derived CDR1 and CDR2 are SGHKS and YYEKEE (reference sequence). Between the trimmed V and J ends, which lost 2 bases and 8 bases, there was a span of 8 bases. The CDR3 runs 11 residues. The CDR3 here is CASSFSEKQYF. CDR3 coding DNA: TGTGCCAGCAGCTTTTCAGAGAAGCAGTACTTC.

The V and J genes are TRBV21-1 and TRBJ1-1. TRBV21-1 is labeled a pseudogene. This CDR3 spans 15 amino acids. The CDR3 nucleotides are TGTGCCAGCAGCAAAGGAGGCAGAATGAACACTGAAGCTTTCTTT. Translated: CASSKGGRMNTEAFF.